This T cell receptor (beta chain) was profiled in a study of radiation and T cells in renal cell carcinoma. J was trimmed by 5 bases and V by 0 bases; bases with no gene match: 9. CDR1 and CDR2 from the germline V gene are SGHDT and YYEEEE. The CDR3 is 16 amino acids. Using immunoSEQ multiplex PCR, the repertoire was profiled, and TCRdb retains in-frame clones only, with some absent. Of some 46,000 clones listed, 70% to 85% are singletons. Regarding time point: blood 4 weeks post-SBRT, at nephrectomy. Treatment defined: 15 Gy SBRT to primary tumor, nephrectomy 4 weeks later. The patient's renal cell carcinoma had clear cell pathology.

The source was blood, collected from a patient whose treatment included radiotherapy and nephrectomy. This sequence was found in an older woman with renal cell carcinoma. The chain joins TRBV5-6 to TRBJ2-5; 8 bases agree with TRBD2. The CDR3 loop reads CASSLVTGLVFETQYF. The CDR3, as DNA: TGTGCCAGCAGCTTGGTCACGGGACTAGTATTCGAGACCCAGTACTTC.